This T cell receptor beta chain was sequenced for a study of memory B cells and T cells in multiple sclerosis. The protocol was immunoSEQ multiplex PCR, while the TCRdb copy is restricted to in-frame clones and leaves out a portion. The table includes fewer than 15,000 clones, approximately 70% detected once. The V segment lost 8 bases and the J segment 4 bases; nucleotides outside the gene matches: 8. The germline V gene has CDR1 MNHEY and CDR2 SVGAGI. The CDR3 is 13 amino acids. This chain joins TRBV6-5 and TRBJ2-7; 7 bases map to TRBD2. Sample: memory (CD45RO+) CD4+ T cells from blood. This TCR came from a human donor with multiple sclerosis. The CDR3, as DNA: TGTGCCAGCGGGGGGGGGAAAAAGTACGAGCAGTACTTC. Amino acid sequence: CASGGGKKYEQYF.